This T cell receptor beta chain was identified during a study of blood T cell repertoires in COVID-19. On the study more broadly: COVID-19 samples from acute and convalescent phases originated in the United States, Italy and Spain. In each case, the material was cDNA or gDNA derived from T cells, B-cell-depleted T cells, or PBMCs.

The V segment lost 3 bases and the J segment 1 base; nucleotides outside the gene matches: 5. The CDR3 runs to 15 residues. Germline values: CDR1 SGHRS, CDR2 YFSETQ. In the original processing: Cell counts per sample came from amplifying reference gene primers. Assay used: immunoSEQ multiplex PCR; TCRdb lists only in-frame clones, some missing. The D gene and trimming were derived from the DNA, and the V and J assignments and clone size from that table. The sample consists of approximately 220,000 clones, approximately 90% of them appearing once. The participants were between about 18 and 90 years old and came from under 25 US areas.

The V gene is TRBV5-1, the J gene TRBJ1-1; TRBD1 matches at 8 bases. The sample comprised PBMCs or T cells enriched from blood (not recorded which). The sequence derives from a woman aged 25 to 39 with acute COVID-19. The CDR3 bases are TGCGCCAGCAGCTCCGCCGGGACAGGGAACACTGAAGCTTTCTTT. It is translated as CASSSAGTGNTEAFF.